This entry lists 30 T cell receptor beta chains sequenced from one sample in a study of blood T cell repertoires in COVID-19. Repertoires were generated with immunoSEQ multiplex PCR, while TCRdb's copy carries only in-frame clones and drops some. The sample has approximately 100,000 clones, around 89% seen once. Sequenced material: peripheral blood. The receptors shown here come from a woman older than 75 with acute or convalescent COVID-19.

This chain connects TRBV5-4 to TRBJ1-1; 8 bases are a match to TRBD1. V shed 5 bases, J shed 7 bases, and the junction held 7 bases outside the gene matches. Germline CDR1 is SGHNT and CDR2 is YYREEE (reference sequence). The CDR3 is 13 residues long. DNA of the CDR3: TGTGCCAGCAGACGCGCAGGGGGCTTTGAAGCTTTCTTT. The encoded protein is CASRRAGGFEAFF.

V usage is TRBV2 and J usage is TRBJ1-1; D remains ambiguous. Germline values: CDR1 SNHLY, CDR2 FYNNEI. The CDR3 covers 15 residues. V lost 1 base to trimming and J lost 0 bases, with 9 bases between them. The CDR3 coding sequence is TGTGCCAGCAGTGAAGATTTAGCTATGAACACTGAAGCTTTCTTT. Protein product: CASSEDLAMNTEAFF.

The V call is TRBV10-3, the J call TRBJ2-7; D possibly corresponds to TRBD2 (7 bases). Germline CDR1 ENHRY, CDR2 SYGVKD. Trimming pared 6 bases from V and 4 bases from J, leaving 19 bases between. The CDR3 totals 15 residues. The CDR3 DNA is TGTGCCATCAGCCAAGGGGGGGCAATGTCGTACGAGCAGTACTTC. As protein: CAISQGGAMSYEQYF.

The chain combines TRBV24-1 with TRBJ1-5; D is ambiguous. The germline CDR1 and CDR2 sequences are KGHDR and SFDVKD. V dropped 4 bases and J dropped 15 bases, with 21 bases sitting between them. There are 14 residues in the CDR3. CDR3 amino acids: CATSDPRSTEVLHF. In DNA form, the CDR3 reads TGTGCCACCAGTGACCCCCGAAGCACAGAAGTCTTGCATTTT.

This chain connects TRBV19 to TRBJ1-2, with D possibly being TRBD1 (6 bases). Trimming left V 7 bases short and J 4 bases short, with 13 bases between. Germline values: CDR1 LNHDA, CDR2 SQIVND (reference sequence). This CDR3 spans 13 amino acids. The CDR3 sequence: CASKETGPYGYTF. Written as DNA, the CDR3 is TGTGCCAGTAAGGAGACAGGCCCCTATGGCTACACCTTC.

The chain employs TRBV10-3 and TRBJ2-7; 8 bases line up with TRBD1. The V gene end was trimmed by 6 bases and the J gene end by 3 bases; junction bases not matched to a gene: 7. From germline, CDR1 is ENHRY and CDR2 SYGVKD. This CDR3 is built from 14 residues. CDR3: CAISETGGGYEQYF. For the CDR3, the DNA is TGTGCCATCAGCGAAACAGGGGGTGGCTACGAGCAGTACTTC.

The chain joins TRBV5-1 to TRBJ2-7; 13 nucleotides agree with TRBD2. Germline V gene sequence: CDR1 SGHRS, CDR2 YFSETQ. The ends lost 4 bases at V and 4 bases at J; junction bases unmatched: 2. The CDR3 has 14 residues. CDR3 in amino acids: CASSKGLAGYEQYF. CDR3 bases: TGCGCCAGCAGCAAGGGACTAGCGGGATACGAGCAGTACTTC.

This chain joins TRBV18 and TRBJ1-1; 11 bases align to TRBD1. The germline V gene encodes CDR1 KGHSH and CDR2 LQKENI. The CDR3 has 15 residues. The J segment lost 1 base and the V segment lost 5 bases, leaving 3 bases of the junction unmatched. For the CDR3, the DNA is TGTGCCAGCTCAGGACAGGGGGCGCGGAACACTGAAGCTTTCTTT. Translated, it gives CASSGQGARNTEAFF. Full variable domain (outside the CDR3, taken from reference TRBV18 and TRBJ1-1): NAGVMQNPRHLVRRRGQEARLRCSPMKGHSHVYWYRQLPEEGLKFMVYLQKENIIDESGMPKERFSAEFPKEGPSILRIQQVVRGDSAAYFCASSGQGARNTEAFFGQGTRLTVV.

The V call is TRBV4-1, the J call TRBJ2-1, with D possibly being TRBD2 (6 bases). The CDR3 length is 15 residues. Germline values: CDR1 MGHRA, CDR2 YSYEKL. Trimming removed 4 bases at V and 2 bases at J, with 12 bases between. CDR3 bases: TGCGCCAGCAGCCGGGGGGACCTAGCCTACAATGAGCAGTTCTTC. Protein: CASSRGDLAYNEQFF.

Notes on this clone: The same CDR3 also results from other DNA sequences found in this sample. The rearrangement joins TRBV5-1 to TRBJ2-2; tentatively, D is TRBD2 (6 bases). CDR3 size: 17 residues. Trimming shortened V by 4 bases and J by 1 base, and 17 bases separated the two germline ends. Germline CDR1 and CDR2: SGHRS and YFSETQ. CDR3 nucleotides: TGCGCCAGCAGCCTGTCCCGACTAGTTCGGAACACCGGGGAGCTGTTTTTT. As protein: CASSLSRLVRNTGELFF.

The chain employs TRBV7-8 and TRBJ1-4, with 7 bases lining up with TRBD1. J gave up 1 base and V 5 bases, and 7 bases lay outside the gene matches. Germline CDR1 is SGHVS and CDR2 is FQNEAQ. The CDR3 extends over 16 amino acids. This chain's CDR3 is CASSPISGGTNEKLFF. CDR3 nucleotide sequence: TGTGCCAGCAGCCCCATATCAGGGGGAACTAATGAAAAACTGTTTTTT.

The rearrangement links TRBV19 to TRBJ1-6; weak D call: TRBD1 (5 bases). The V gene lost 6 bases and the J gene lost 10 bases, with 22 bases spanning the gap. There are 16 residues in the CDR3. Germline assignment: CDR1 LNHDA and CDR2 SQIVND (reference sequence). The CDR3 DNA is TGTGCCAGTAGCAACGGTTGGGGAGGGGTAGGATCACCCCTCCACTTT. Protein product: CASSNGWGGVGSPLHF.

This clone was recorded only once. The CDR3 DNA reads TGTGCCTGGAGTGTAGGGACAGGGCTTTACAATGAGCAGTTCTTC. It encodes CAWSVGTGLYNEQFF. The chain joins TRBV30 to TRBJ2-1; 9 nucleotides line up with TRBD1. The trim removed 0 bases at V and 4 bases at J, leaving 4 bases unmatched. From germline, CDR1 is GTSNPN and CDR2 SVGIG (reference sequence). The CDR3 extends over 15 amino acids.

The gene calls are TRBV27 and TRBJ2-2, with 13 nucleotides matching TRBD2. This CDR3 comprises 15 residues. Germline values: CDR1 MNHEY, CDR2 SMNVEV (reference sequence). The junction had 1 base not matched to a gene; V was cut back by 4 bases and J by 5 bases. CDR3 sequence reads: CASSWGLAGTGELFF. The DNA for the CDR3 is TGTGCCAGCAGTTGGGGACTAGCGGGGACCGGGGAGCTGTTTTTT.

This chain joins TRBV5-1 and TRBJ2-7; 9 bases are shared with TRBD1. V dropped 4 bases and J dropped 7; count of bases not matched to a gene: 12. This CDR3 has 15 amino acids. The V gene's germline CDR1 is SGHRS and CDR2 YFSETQ. CDR3 bases: TGCGCCAGCAGCCACTCGACAGGGGGTTCTGAGGAGCAGTACTTC. Its translation: CASSHSTGGSEEQYF.

This CDR3 reads CASSVETLVQSFQPQHF. CDR3 in DNA: TGTGCCAGCAGCGTCGAAACTTTGGTACAGTCTTTTCAGCCCCAGCATTTT. The rearrangement links TRBV9 to TRBJ1-5, with D uncertain. V lost 2 bases and J lost 6, with 21 bases in between. Per germline, CDR1 SGDLS and CDR2 YYNGEE. The CDR3 runs to 17 residues.

The gene calls are TRBV3-1 (or the pseudogene TRBV3-2) and TRBJ2-7, with 8 nucleotides matching TRBD1. This CDR3 is 15 amino acids long. Looked up from germline, CDR1 is LGHDT and CDR2 is YNNKEL (reference sequence). Germline trimming cut 1 base from V and 8 bases from J; bases unmatched to any gene: 10. CDR3: CASSQAPGGSGKQYF. CDR3 DNA: TGTGCCAGCAGCCAAGCCCCAGGGGGCAGCGGAAAGCAGTACTTC.

In this sample, this clone turned up a few times. The J gene is TRBJ2-1, the V gene TRBV15; 8 positions agree with TRBD2. Looked up from germline, CDR1 is LNHNV and CDR2 is YYDKDF (reference sequence). Trimming at V came to 5 bases and at J to 7 bases, leaving 7 bases not matched to a gene. CDR3 length: 14 residues. The CDR3 sequence: CATSGTGGQNEQFF. The CDR3 DNA is TGTGCCACCAGCGGTACGGGGGGGCAAAATGAGCAGTTCTTC.

The rearrangement joins TRBV3-1 (or the pseudogene TRBV3-2) to TRBJ1-2; 7 bases match TRBD1. Germline loops: CDR1 LGHDT, CDR2 YNNKEL (reference sequence). The CDR3 totals 16 residues. V lost 2 bases to trimming and J lost 4 bases; unmatched junction nucleotides: 10. The CDR3 protein is CASSQPLTGKFYGYTF. CDR3 coding DNA: TGTGCCAGCAGCCAACCACTGACAGGGAAGTTCTATGGCTACACCTTC.

The chain employs TRBV12-5 and TRBJ2-5; 9 nucleotides line up with TRBD2. The germline V gene encodes CDR1 LGHNT and CDR2 FRNRAP. Trimming took 7 bases from V and 2 from J; bases not matched to a gene: 5. CDR3 length: 14 amino acids. The DNA of the CDR3 is TGTGCTAGTGCCCTAGCGGGGTGGCAAGAGACCCAGTACTTC. Protein sequence: CASALAGWQETQYF.

The CDR3 loop reads CASSVGPVGGQFF. The CDR3 region has the DNA TGTGCCAGCAGCGTAGGCCCCGTCGGGGGACAGTTCTTC. This chain links TRBV9 with TRBJ2-1, with D possibly TRBD2 on 6 matching bases. This CDR3 comprises 13 residues. Germline CDR1 and CDR2: SGDLS and YYNGEE. The V gene lost 0 bases and the J gene lost 13 bases, with 14 bases spanning the gap.

This clone occurred once. The chain couples TRBV5-6 to TRBJ2-3, with 7 bases identical to TRBD2. The CDR3 length is 18 residues. In germline, CDR1 is SGHDT, CDR2 YYEEEE. V shed 0 bases, J shed 1 base, and the junction held 11 bases outside the gene matches. CDR3 bases: TGTGCCAGCAGCTTGGGGCCGGCGGGGGTTCAAGGCACAGATACGCAGTATTTT. Amino acid sequence: CASSLGPAGVQGTDTQYF.

The CDR3 DNA sequence: TGTGCCAGCACCAAGGACAGGGTTATCACTAACTATGGCTACACCTTC. This sequence encodes CASTKDRVITNYGYTF. The chain carries TRBV7-8 and TRBJ1-2, with TRBD1 matching 8 bases. The ends lost 7 bases at V and 0 bases at J; junction bases unmatched: 10. CDR3 length: 16 residues. Germline CDR1 reads SGHVS; CDR2 reads FQNEAQ.

The CDR3 spells CASSSVRTGDSGANVLTF. DNA of the CDR3: TGTGCCAGCAGCTCCGTCCGGACAGGGGACTCTGGGGCCAACGTCCTGACTTTC. V usage is TRBV7-6 and J usage is TRBJ2-6, with 9 bases matching TRBD1. The CDR3 spans 18 residues. V lost 4 bases to trimming and J lost 0 bases; unmatched junction nucleotides: 7. Germline V CDR1 and CDR2: SGHVS, FNYEAQ.

This chain connects TRBV12-3 or TRBV12-4 to TRBJ1-6; tentative D call: TRBD1 (5 bases). The CDR3 is made up of 12 amino acids. The V gene lost 9 bases and the J gene lost 9 bases, with 12 bases spanning the gap. DNA for the CDR3: TGTGCCAGTTGGGGGGTGGGTTCACCCCTCCACTTT. This translates into CASWGVGSPLHF.

The table lists this clone with a count of one. This chain uses TRBV29-1 with TRBJ2-7; 11 bases agree with TRBD2. Losses at the gene ends were 4 bases for V and 0 bases for J; bases not matched to a gene: 5. From germline, CDR1 is SQVTM and CDR2 ANQGSEA. The CDR3 consists of 15 residues. The CDR3 bases are TGCAGCGTTGGGAGGCTAGCGGGGGGCTCCTACGAGCAGTACTTC. Its protein product is CSVGRLAGGSYEQYF.

The chain recombines TRBV30 with TRBJ1-1; unclear D gene. V lost 6 bases and J lost 6, with 11 bases in between. CDR3 size: 11 residues. Germline CDR1 GTSNPN, CDR2 SVGIG (reference sequence). The CDR3 here is CACDWRPEAFF. The DNA for the CDR3 is TGTGCCTGTGACTGGAGACCTGAAGCTTTCTTT. The variable domain in full, completed from reference TRBV30 and TRBJ1-1, reads SQTIHQWPATLVQPVGSPLSLECTVEGTSNPNLYWYRQAAGRGLQLLFYSVGIGQISSEVPQNLSASRPQDRQFILSSKKLLLSDSGFYLCACDWRPEAFFGQGTRLTVV.

The chain couples TRBV6-2 or TRBV6-3 to TRBJ2-7, with D maybe TRBD1 (5 bases). The V and J ends lost 6 bases and 1 base respectively, with 7 bases between them. This CDR3 contains 12 residues. Per the germline V gene, CDR1 is MNHEY and CDR2 is SVGEGT. The CDR3 DNA follows: TGTGCCAGCAGCGACAGTTCCTACGAGCAGTACTTC. It codes for CASSDSSYEQYF.

V and J are TRBV19 and TRBJ1-4; no clear D. The V gene's germline CDR1 is LNHDA and CDR2 SQIVND (reference sequence). With 5 bases removed from V and 10 bases from J, the gap between germline ends came to 17 bases. The CDR3 covers 14 residues. The CDR3 DNA reads TGTGCCAGTAGTCCTAGTGTACCAGTGGTAAAACTGTTTTTT. Translated, it gives CASSPSVPVVKLFF.

The rearrangement links TRBV27 to TRBJ2-1; 7 bases fit TRBD1. The V segment lost 6 bases and the J segment 6 bases; nucleotides outside the gene matches: 11. Germline V gene data show CDR1 as MNHEY and CDR2 as SMNVEV (reference sequence). The CDR3 runs 15 residues. This chain's CDR3 is CASSTRRDRSNEQFF. The DNA of the CDR3 is TGTGCCAGCAGCACGAGAAGGGACAGAAGCAATGAGCAGTTCTTC.